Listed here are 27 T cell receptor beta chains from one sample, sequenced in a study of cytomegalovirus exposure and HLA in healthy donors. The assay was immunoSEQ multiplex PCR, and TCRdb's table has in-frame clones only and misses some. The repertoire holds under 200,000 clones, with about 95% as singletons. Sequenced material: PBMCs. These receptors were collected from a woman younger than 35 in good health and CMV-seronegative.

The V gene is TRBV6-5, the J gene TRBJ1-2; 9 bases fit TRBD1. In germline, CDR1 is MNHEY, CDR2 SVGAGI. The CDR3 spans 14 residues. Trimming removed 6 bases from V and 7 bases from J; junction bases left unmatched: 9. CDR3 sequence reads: CASSSGTGRGGYTF. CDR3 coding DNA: TGTGCCAGCAGCTCCGGGACAGGGCGCGGTGGCTACACCTTC.

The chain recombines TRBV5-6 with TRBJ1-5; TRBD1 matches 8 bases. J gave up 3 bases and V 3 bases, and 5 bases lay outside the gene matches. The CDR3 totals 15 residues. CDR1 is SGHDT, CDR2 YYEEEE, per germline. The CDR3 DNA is TGTGCCAGCAGCTCGGACAGGGAATTCAATCAGCCCCAGCATTTT. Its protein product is CASSSDREFNQPQHF.

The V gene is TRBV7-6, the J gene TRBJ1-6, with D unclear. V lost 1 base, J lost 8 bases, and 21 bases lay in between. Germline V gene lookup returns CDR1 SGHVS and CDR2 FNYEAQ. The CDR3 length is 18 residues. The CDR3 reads CASSLGEGRSEYDSPLHF. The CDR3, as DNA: TGTGCCAGCAGCTTAGGGGAGGGCCGATCCGAGTATGATTCACCCCTCCACTTT.

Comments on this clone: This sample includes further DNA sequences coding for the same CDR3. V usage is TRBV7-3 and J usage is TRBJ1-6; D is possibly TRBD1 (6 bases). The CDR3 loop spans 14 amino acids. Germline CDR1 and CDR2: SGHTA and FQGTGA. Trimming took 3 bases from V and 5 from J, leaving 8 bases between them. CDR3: CASSLTGDNSPLHF. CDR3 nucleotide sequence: TGTGCCAGCAGCTTGACAGGAGATAATTCACCCCTCCACTTT.

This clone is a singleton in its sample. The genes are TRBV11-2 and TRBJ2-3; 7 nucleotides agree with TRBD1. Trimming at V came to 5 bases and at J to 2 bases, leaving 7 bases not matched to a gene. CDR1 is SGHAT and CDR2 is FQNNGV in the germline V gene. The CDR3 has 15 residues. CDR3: CASSRDSSLTDTQYF. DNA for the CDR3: TGTGCCAGCAGCAGGGACAGTTCTCTCACAGATACGCAGTATTTT.

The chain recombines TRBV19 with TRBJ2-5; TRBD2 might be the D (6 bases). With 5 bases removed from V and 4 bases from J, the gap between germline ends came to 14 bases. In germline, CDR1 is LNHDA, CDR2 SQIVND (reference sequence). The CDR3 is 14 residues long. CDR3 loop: CASSPASSVETQYF. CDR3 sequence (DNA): TGTGCCAGTAGTCCCGCCTCTAGCGTAGAGACCCAGTACTTC.

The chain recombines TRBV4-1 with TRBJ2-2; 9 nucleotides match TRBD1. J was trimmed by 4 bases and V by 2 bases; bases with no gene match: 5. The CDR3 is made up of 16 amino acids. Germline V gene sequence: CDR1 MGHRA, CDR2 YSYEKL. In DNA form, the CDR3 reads TGCGCCAGCAGCCAACCCAGACAGGGGGTCACCGGGGAGCTGTTTTTT. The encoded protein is CASSQPRQGVTGELFF.

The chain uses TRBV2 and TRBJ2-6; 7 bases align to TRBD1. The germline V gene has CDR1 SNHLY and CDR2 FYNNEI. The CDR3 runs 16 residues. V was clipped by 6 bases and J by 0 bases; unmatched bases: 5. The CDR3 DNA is TGTGCCAGCAGACAGGGGCTCGGCTCTGGGGCCAACGTCCTGACTTTC. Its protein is CASRQGLGSGANVLTF.

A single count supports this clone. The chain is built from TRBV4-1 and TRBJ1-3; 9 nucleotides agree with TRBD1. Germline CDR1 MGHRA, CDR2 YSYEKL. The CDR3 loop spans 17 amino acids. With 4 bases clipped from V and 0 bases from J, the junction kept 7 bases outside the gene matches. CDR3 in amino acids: CASSRGQGPLSGNTIYF. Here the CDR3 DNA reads TGCGCCAGCAGCCGGGGACAGGGCCCCCTCTCTGGAAACACCATATATTTT.

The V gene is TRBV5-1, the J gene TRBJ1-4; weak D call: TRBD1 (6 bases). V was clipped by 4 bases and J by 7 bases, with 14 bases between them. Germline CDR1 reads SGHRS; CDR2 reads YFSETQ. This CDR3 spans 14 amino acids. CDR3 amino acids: CASSPGQWIEKLFF. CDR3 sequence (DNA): TGCGCCAGCAGCCCTGGACAGTGGATTGAAAAACTGTTTTTT.

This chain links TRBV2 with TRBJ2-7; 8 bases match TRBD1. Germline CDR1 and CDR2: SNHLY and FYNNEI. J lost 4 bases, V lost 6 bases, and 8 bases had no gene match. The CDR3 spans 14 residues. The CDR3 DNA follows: TGTGCCAGCAGCCAGAGACAGGGGAAATACGAGCAGTACTTC. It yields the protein CASSQRQGKYEQYF.

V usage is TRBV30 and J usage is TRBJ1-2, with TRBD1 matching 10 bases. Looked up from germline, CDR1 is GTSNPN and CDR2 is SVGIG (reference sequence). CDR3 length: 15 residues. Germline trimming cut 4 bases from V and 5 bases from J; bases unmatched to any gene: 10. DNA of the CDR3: TGTGCCTGGAAGGCCGGGACAGGGGCCCCTTATGGCTACACCTTC. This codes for CAWKAGTGAPYGYTF.

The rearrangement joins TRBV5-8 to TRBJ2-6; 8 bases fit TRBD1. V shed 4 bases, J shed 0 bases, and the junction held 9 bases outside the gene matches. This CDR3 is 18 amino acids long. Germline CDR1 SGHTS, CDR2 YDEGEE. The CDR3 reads CASSKGQARYSGANVLTF. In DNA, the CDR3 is TGTGCCAGCAGCAAGGGACAGGCAAGATACTCTGGGGCCAACGTCCTGACTTTC.

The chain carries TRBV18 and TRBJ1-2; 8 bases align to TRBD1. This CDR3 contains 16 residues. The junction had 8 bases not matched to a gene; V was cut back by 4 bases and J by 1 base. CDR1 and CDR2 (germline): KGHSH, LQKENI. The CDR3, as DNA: TGTGCCAGCTCACGGGAATTGGGACAGGTTAACTATGGCTACACCTTC. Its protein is CASSRELGQVNYGYTF.

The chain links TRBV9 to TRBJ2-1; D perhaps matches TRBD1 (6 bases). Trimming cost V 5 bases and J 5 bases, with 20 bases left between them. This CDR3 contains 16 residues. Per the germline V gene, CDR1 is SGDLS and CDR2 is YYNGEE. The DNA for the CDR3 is TGTGCCAGCAGTACCGGGACACCGCTATTAGACAATGAGCAGTTCTTC. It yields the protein CASSTGTPLLDNEQFF.

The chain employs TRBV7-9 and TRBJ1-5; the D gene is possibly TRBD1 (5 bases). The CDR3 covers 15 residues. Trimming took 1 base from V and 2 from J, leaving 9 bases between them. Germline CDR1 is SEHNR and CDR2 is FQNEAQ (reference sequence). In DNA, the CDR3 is TGTGCCAGCAGCTTAGGGGGCGGTGGCAATCAGCCCCAGCATTTT. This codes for CASSLGGGGNQPQHF.

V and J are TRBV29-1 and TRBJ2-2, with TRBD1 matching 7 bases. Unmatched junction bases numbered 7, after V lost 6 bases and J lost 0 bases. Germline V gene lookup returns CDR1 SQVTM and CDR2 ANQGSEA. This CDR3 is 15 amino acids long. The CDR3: CSVRDRRSNTGELFF. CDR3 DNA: TGCAGCGTGAGGGACAGACGATCGAACACCGGGGAGCTGTTTTTT.

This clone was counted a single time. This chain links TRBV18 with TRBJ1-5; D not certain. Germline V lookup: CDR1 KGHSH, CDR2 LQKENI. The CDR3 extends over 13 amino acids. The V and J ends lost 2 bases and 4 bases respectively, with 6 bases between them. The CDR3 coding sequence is TGTGCCAGCTCACCAAGGGAGAATCAGCCCCAGCATTTT. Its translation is CASSPRENQPQHF.

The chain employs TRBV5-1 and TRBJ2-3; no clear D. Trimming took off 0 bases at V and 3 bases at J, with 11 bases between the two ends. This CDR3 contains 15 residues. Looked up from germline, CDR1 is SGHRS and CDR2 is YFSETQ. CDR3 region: CASSLVLGRTDTQYF. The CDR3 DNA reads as TGCGCCAGCAGCTTGGTACTCGGTCGAACAGATACGCAGTATTTT.

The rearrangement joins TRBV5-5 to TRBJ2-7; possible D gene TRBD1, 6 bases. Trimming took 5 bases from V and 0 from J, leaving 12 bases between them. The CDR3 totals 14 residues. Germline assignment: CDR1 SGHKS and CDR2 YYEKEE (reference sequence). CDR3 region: CASSLWDTSYEQYF. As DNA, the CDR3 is TGTGCCAGCAGTCTGTGGGACACCTCCTACGAGCAGTACTTC.

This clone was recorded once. The DNA for the CDR3 is TGTGCCAGCATGGAGAAATACGAGCAGTACTTC. Residues: CASMEKYEQYF. The chain recombines TRBV6-1 with TRBJ2-7; D unclear. Germline V CDR1 and CDR2: MNHNS, SASEGT. The V and J ends lost 7 bases and 4 bases respectively, with 8 bases between them. The CDR3 runs to 11 residues.

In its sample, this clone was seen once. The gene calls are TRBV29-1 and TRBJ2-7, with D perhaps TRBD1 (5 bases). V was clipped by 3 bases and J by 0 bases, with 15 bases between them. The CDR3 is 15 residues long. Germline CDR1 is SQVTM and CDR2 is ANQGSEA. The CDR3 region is CSVESYRPSSYEQYF. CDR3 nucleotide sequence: TGCAGCGTTGAGAGTTACAGGCCCAGCTCCTACGAGCAGTACTTC.

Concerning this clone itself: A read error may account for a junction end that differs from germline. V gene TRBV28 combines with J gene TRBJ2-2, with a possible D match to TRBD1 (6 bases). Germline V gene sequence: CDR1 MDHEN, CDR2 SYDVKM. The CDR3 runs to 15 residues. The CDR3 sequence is CASRNRVGNAGELFF. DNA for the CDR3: TGTGCCAGCAGAAACAGGGTTGGGAACGCCGGGGAGCTGTTTTTT. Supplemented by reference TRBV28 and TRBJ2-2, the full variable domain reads DVKVTQSSRYLVKRTGEKVFLECVQDMDHENMFWYRQDPGLGLRLIYFSYDVKMKEKGDIPEGYSVSREKKERFSLILESASTNQTSMYLCASRNRVGNAGELFFGEGSRLTVL.

Here the CDR3 DNA reads TGTGCCAGCAGCTTATTAAGGGACAGCGGGTCCACAGATACGCAGTATTTT. Its protein product is CASSLLRDSGSTDTQYF. This sequence joins TRBV13 and TRBJ2-3, with D perhaps matching TRBD1 (7 bases). V was pared by 2 bases and J by 2 bases, with 17 bases between. Germline lookup yields CDR1 PRHDT and CDR2 FYEKMQ (reference sequence). CDR3 length equals 17 residues.

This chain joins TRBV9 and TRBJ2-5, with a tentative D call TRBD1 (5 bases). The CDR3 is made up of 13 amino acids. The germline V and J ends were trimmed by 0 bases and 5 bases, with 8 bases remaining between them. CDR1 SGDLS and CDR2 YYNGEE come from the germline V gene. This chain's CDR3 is CASSVDRFETQYF. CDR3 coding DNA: TGTGCCAGCAGCGTAGACAGGTTTGAGACCCAGTACTTC.

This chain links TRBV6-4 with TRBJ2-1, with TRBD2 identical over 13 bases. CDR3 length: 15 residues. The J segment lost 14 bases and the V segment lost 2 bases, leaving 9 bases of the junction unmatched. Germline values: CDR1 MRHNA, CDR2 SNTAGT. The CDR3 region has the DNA TGTGCCAGCAGTGACAGGACTAGCGGGGGTAATCGGGAGTTCTTC. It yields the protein CASSDRTSGGNREFF.

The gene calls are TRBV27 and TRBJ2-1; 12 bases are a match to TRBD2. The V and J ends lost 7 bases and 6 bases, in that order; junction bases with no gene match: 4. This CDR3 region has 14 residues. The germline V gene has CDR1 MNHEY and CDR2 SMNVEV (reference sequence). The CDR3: CASTRTSGVNEQFF. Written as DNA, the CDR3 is TGTGCCAGCACCCGGACTAGCGGGGTCAATGAGCAGTTCTTC.